This TCR beta chain was captured in a study of breast tumors, draining lymph nodes, adjacent tissues. Findings and caveats of the study: Tumor T cell lymph node origin was a supported hypothesis, not proven. Luminal-like breast cancer showed significantly greater tumor-nontumor repertoire similarity than basal-like breast cancer did. Findings are consistent with lymph node origin and intratumoral expansion of most tumor T cells. Tumor repertoires ranked between lymph nodes and nontumor tissue in diversity, with V and J gene preferences.

On this clonotype: What it binds is not known.

This CDR3 contains 16 residues. Trimming removed 1 base at V and 1 base at J, with 12 bases between. Germline lookup yields CDR1 LNHNV and CDR2 YYDKDF (reference sequence). TCRdb redid the calling of the multiplex PCR reads with MiXCR, one entry per CDR3 protein. The table shows about 60,000 distinct CDR3 sequences, with less than 60% occurring only once. The source is a female donor with breast cancer. Some clones in this sample may be carry-over from other donors' samples. The sample taken for sequencing was breast tumor tissue. The V and J genes are TRBV15 and TRBJ2-3; D perhaps matches TRBD2 (5 bases). CDR3 amino acids: CATSRARGYGTDTQYF. Written as DNA, the CDR3 is TGTGCCACCAGCAGAGCCCGGGGATACGGCACAGATACGCAGTATTTT.